The TCR beta chain described here comes from a study of monozygotic twins with inflammatory bowel disease. A note on this clonotype: Antigen specificity is unknown.

Study observations and caveats: Twins with IBD were found to have lower TCRbeta diversity (inverse Simpson) than healthy co-twins. Sharing of clonotypes with others was lower in IBD patients than in healthy twins, and this was especially so with disease activity.

Germline CDR1 reads SGHTA; CDR2 reads FQGTGA. CDR3 size: 13 residues. There were around 3,500 ng of total RNA used for each TCR library. Each UMI, carrying a 6-nucleotide sample barcode, came from template switching. TCRdb derives one entry per CDR3 protein from the 5' RACE reads, leaving out DNA. The specimen's table records 300,000 to 450,000 distinct CDR3 sequences. This chain connects TRBV7-3 to TRBJ2-3. This sequence was found in a human donor with ulcerative colitis or Crohn's disease, or a healthy co-twin of an affected twin (not recorded which). Specimen: blood. The CDR3 is CASSLRIADTQYF.